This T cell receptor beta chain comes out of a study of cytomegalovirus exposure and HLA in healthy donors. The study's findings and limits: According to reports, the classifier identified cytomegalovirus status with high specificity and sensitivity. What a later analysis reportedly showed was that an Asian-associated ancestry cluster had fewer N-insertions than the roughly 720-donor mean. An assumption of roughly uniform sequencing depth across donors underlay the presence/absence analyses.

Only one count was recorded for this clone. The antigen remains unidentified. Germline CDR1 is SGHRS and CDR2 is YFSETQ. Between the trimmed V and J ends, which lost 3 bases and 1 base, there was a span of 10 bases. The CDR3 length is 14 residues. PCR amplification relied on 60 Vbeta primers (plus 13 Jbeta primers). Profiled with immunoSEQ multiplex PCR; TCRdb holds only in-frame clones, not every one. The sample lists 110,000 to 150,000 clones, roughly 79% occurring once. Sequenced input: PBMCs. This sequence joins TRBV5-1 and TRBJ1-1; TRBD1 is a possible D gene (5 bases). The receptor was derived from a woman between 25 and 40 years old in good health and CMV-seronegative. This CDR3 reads CASSSRVANTEAFF. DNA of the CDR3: TGCGCCAGCAGCTCCAGGGTGGCGAACACTGAAGCTTTCTTT. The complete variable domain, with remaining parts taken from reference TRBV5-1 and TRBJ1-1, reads KAGVTQTPRYLIKTRGQQVTLSCSPISGHRSVSWYQQTPGQGLQFLFEYFSETQRNKGNFPGRFSGRQFSNSRSEMNVSTLELGDSALYLCASSSRVANTEAFFGQGTRLTVV.